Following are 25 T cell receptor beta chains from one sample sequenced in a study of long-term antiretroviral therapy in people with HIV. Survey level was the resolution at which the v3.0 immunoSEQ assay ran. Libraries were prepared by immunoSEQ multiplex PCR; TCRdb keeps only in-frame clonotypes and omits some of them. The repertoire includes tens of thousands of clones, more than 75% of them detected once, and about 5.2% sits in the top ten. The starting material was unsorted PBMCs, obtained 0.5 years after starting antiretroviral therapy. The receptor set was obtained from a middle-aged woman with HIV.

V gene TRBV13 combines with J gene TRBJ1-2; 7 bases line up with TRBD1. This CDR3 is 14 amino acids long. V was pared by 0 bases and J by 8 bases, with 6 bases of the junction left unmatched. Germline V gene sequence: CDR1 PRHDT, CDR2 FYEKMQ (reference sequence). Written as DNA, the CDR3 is TGTGCCAGCAGCTTAGGCAGGGGGAAGTGGGGCTACACCTTC. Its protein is CASSLGRGKWGYTF.

The CDR3, as DNA: TGTGCCAGCAGCTTAACTTCGGGCAGGGGCACAGATACGCAGTATTTT. Translation gives CASSLTSGRGTDTQYF. The genes are TRBV7-3 and TRBJ2-3; possibly TRBD1 for D (5 bases). V lost 0 bases, J lost 1 base, and 11 bases lay in between. This CDR3 contains 16 residues. Germline V gene sequence: CDR1 SGHTA, CDR2 FQGTGA.

The CDR3 DNA is TGTGCCAGCTCTCTCGTACAGGGGGCGAACACTGAAGCTTTCTTT. Protein product: CASSLVQGANTEAFF. The chain uses TRBV6-5 and TRBJ1-1; TRBD1 agrees at 9 bases. The CDR3 loop spans 15 amino acids. Germline-derived CDR1 and CDR2 are MNHEY and SVGAGI. V shed 8 bases and J 1 base; nucleotides not matched to a gene: 8.

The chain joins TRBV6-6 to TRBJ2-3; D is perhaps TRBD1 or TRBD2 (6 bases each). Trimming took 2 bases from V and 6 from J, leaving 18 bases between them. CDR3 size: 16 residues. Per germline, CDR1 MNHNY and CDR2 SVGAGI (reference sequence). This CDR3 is CASSYAGHGSTDTQYF. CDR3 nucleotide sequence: TGTGCCAGCAGTTACGCGGGACACGGATCGACGGATACGCAGTATTTT.

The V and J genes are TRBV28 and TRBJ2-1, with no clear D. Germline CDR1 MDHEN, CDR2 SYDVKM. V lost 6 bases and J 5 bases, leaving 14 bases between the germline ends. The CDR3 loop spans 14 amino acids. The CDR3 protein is CASSFIRRNNEQFF. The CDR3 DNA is TGTGCCAGCAGCTTCATCAGGCGTAACAATGAGCAGTTCTTC. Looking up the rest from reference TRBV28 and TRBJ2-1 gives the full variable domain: DVKVTQSSRYLVKRTGEKVFLECVQDMDHENMFWYRQDPGLGLRLIYFSYDVKMKEKGDIPEGYSVSREKKERFSLILESASTNQTSMYLCASSFIRRNNEQFFGPGTRLTVL.

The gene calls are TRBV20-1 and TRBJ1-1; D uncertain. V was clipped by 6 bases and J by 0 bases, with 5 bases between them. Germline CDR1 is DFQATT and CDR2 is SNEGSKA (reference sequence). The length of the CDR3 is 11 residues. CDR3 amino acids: CSARMNTEAFF. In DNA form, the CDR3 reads TGCAGTGCCAGGATGAACACTGAAGCTTTCTTT.

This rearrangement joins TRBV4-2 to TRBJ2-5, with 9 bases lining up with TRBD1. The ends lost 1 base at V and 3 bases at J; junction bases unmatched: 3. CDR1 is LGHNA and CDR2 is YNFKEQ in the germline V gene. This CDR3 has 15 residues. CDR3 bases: TGTGCCAGCAGCCAAGGGGACAGGGAAAAAGAGACCCAGTACTTC. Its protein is CASSQGDREKETQYF.

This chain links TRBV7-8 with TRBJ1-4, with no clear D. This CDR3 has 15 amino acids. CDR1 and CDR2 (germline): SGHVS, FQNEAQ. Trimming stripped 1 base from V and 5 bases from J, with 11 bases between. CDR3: CASSLGWQINEKLFF. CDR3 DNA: TGTGCCAGCAGCTTAGGGTGGCAGATAAATGAAAAACTGTTTTTT.

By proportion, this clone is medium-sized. In DNA form, the CDR3 reads TGTGCCAGCAGTTTAGAAGGGCTAGGTAATTCACCCCTCCACTTT. Its translation is CASSLEGLGNSPLHF. V is TRBV28 and J is TRBJ1-6; D is unclear. CDR1 is MDHEN, CDR2 SYDVKM, per germline. The CDR3 loop spans 15 amino acids. V gave up 2 bases and J gave up 6 bases, with 11 bases separating them.

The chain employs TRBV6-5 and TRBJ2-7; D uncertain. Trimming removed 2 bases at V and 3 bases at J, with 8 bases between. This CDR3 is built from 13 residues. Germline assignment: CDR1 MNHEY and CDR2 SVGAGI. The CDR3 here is CASSYGLFYEQYF. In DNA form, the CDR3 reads TGTGCCAGCAGTTACGGGCTCTTCTACGAGCAGTACTTC.

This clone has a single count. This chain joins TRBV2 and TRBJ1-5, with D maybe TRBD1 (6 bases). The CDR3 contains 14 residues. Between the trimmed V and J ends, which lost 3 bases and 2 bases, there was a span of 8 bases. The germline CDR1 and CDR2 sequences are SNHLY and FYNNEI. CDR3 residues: CASSDRGGNQPQHF. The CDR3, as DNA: TGTGCCAGCAGTGACAGGGGTGGCAATCAGCCCCAGCATTTT.

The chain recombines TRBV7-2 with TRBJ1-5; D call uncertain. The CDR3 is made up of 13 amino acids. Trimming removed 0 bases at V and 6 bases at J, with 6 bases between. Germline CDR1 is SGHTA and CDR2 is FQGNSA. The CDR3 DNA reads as TGTGCCAGCAGCTTAGCGAACAGTCAGCCCCAGCATTTT. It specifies CASSLANSQPQHF.

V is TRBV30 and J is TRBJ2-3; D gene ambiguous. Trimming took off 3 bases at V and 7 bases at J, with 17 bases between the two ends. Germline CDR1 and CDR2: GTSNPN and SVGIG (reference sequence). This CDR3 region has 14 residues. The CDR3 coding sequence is TGTGCCTGGAGGTATGGCCGTGCATTCCATACGCAGTATTTT. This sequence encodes CAWRYGRAFHTQYF.

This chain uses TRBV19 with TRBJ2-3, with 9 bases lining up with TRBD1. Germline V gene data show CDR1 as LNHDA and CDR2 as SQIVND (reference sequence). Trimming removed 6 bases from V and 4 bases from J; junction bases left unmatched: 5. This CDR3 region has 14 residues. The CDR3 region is CASRQQGAADTQYF. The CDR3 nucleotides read TGTGCCAGTAGGCAACAGGGGGCCGCAGATACGCAGTATTTT.

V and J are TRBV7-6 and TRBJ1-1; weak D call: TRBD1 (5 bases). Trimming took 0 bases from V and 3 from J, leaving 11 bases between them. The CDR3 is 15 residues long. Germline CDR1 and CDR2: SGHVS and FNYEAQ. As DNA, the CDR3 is TGTGCCAGCAGCTTAGCGGGGCAGGGCGACACTGAAGCTTTCTTT. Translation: CASSLAGQGDTEAFF.

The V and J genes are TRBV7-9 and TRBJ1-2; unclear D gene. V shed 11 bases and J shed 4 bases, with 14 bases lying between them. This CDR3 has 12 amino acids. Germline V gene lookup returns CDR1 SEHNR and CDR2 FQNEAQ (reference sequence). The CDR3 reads CAQSQDRYGYTF. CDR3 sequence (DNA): TGTGCCCAAAGCCAGGACCGCTATGGCTACACCTTC.

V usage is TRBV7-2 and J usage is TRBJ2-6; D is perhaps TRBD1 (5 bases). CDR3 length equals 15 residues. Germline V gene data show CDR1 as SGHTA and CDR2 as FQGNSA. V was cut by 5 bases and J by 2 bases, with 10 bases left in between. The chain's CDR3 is CASSPTGPGANVLTF. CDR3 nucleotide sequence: TGTGCCAGCAGCCCAACAGGTCCTGGGGCCAACGTCCTGACTTTC.

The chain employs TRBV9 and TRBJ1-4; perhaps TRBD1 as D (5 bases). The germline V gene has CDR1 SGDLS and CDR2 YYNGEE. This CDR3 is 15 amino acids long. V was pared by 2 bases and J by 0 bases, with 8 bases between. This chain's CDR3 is CASSVGHATNEKLFF. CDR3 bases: TGTGCCAGCAGCGTCGGACATGCAACTAATGAAAAACTGTTTTTT.

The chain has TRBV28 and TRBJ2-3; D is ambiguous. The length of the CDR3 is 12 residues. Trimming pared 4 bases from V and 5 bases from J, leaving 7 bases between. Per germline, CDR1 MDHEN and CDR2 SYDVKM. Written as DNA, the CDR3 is TGTGCCAGCAGTTCCGCCCTAGATACGCAGTATTTT. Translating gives CASSSALDTQYF.

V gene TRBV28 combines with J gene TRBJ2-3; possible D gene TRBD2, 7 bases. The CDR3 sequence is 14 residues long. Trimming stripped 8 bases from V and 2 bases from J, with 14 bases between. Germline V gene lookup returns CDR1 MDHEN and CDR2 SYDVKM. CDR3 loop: CASARGGVTDTQYF. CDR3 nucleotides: TGTGCCAGCGCCAGAGGGGGGGTCACAGATACGCAGTATTTT.

The CDR3 DNA follows: TGTGCCAGCAGCGCACAGGGTGGGGAGCTGTTTTTT. This gives the protein CASSAQGGELFF. This chain connects TRBV9 to TRBJ2-2; tentatively, D is TRBD1 (6 bases). Germline lookup yields CDR1 SGDLS and CDR2 YYNGEE. Between the trimmed V and J ends, which lost 3 bases and 8 bases, there was a span of 8 bases. This CDR3 comprises 12 residues.

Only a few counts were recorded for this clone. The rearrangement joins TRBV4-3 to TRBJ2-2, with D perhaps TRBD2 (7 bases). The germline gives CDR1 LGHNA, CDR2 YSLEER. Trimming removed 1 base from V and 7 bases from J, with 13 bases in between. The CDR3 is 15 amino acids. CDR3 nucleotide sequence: TGCGCCAGCAGCCAAGCTGGAGGGGGGGGCGGGGAGCTGTTTTTT. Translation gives CASSQAGGGGGELFF.

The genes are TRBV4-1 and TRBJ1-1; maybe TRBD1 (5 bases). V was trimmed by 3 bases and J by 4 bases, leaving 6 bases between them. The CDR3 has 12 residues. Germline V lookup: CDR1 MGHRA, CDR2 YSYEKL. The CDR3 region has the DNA TGCGCCAGCAGCCAGAGGGGCACTGAAGCTTTCTTT. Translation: CASSQRGTEAFF.

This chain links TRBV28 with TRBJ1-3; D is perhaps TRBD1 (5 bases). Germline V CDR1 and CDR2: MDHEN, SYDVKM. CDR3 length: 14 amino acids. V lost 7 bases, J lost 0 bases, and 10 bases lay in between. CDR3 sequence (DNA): TGTGCCAGCATCCCGACAGTCTCTGGAAACACCATATATTTT. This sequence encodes CASIPTVSGNTIYF.

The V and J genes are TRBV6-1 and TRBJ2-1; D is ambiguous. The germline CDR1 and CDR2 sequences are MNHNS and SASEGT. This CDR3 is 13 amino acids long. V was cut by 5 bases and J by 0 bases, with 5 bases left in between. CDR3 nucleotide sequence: TGTGCCAGCAGTTTTAGCTCCTACAATGAGCAGTTCTTC. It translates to CASSFSSYNEQFF.